These 3 T cell receptor beta chains originate from one sample sequenced in a study of blood T cell repertoires in COVID-19 (dated by TCRdb to the early 2020s). Library construction relied on the immunoSEQ multiplex PCR assay. In TCRdb, the immuneACCESS table is reduced to in-frame sequences with V and J assigned. These tables do not hold every clone; where another copy was compared, an unresolved V gene accounts for under half, and the others remain unexplained. The sample profile shows 100,000 to 120,000 clones; about four fifths of them were found once. 15% of the sample rests with the top ten. Sequencing used peripheral blood. Receptor source: a woman of 80 years or more with acute or convalescent COVID-19.

J is TRBJ1-1 and V is TRBV29-1; 8 positions match TRBD1. V shed 7 bases, J shed 1 base, and the junction held 5 bases outside the gene matches. From germline, CDR1 is SQVTM and CDR2 ANQGSEA. The CDR3 has 13 amino acids. This chain's CDR3 is CSARTGPNTEAFF. CDR3 bases: TGCAGCGCTAGGACAGGGCCGAACACTGAAGCTTTCTTT.

V and J are TRBV19 and TRBJ1-5; TRBD1 is a possible D gene (6 bases). Germline CDR1 is LNHDA and CDR2 is SQIVND (reference sequence). Trimming stripped 4 bases from V and 2 bases from J, with 15 bases between. This CDR3 contains 16 residues. The CDR3 sequence is CASSKGSGGGNQPQHF. DNA for the CDR3: TGTGCCAGTAGTAAGGGGTCTGGGGGCGGCAATCAGCCCCAGCATTTT.

This clone was picked up a small number of times. The chain uses TRBV30 and TRBJ1-3; TRBD1 matches at 7 bases. The V gene end was trimmed by 8 bases and the J gene end by 0 bases; junction bases not matched to a gene: 4. Germline V gene lookup returns CDR1 GTSNPN and CDR2 SVGIG (reference sequence). This CDR3 spans 13 amino acids. The CDR3 protein is CAQDRASGNTIYF. In DNA form, the CDR3 reads TGTGCCCAAGACAGGGCCTCTGGAAACACCATATATTTT.